The 18 T cell receptor beta chains given below trace back to one sample, sequenced in a study of long-term antiretroviral therapy in people with HIV (dated by TCRdb to 2022 to 2024). The immunoSEQ hsTCRB v3.0 assay was used at survey level resolution to sequence the TRB variable region. Sourced from immuneACCESS, this table was stored by TCRdb with only in-frame sequences that have V and J called. A share of the clones is absent; for the studies checked, an unresolved V gene accounts for under half, and the remainder has no known explanation. In all, the sample holds more than 45,000 clones, and roughly 80% of those were seen once. Together, the top ten hold 2.5% to 3.5% of the sample. Source: unsorted PBMCs, taken 0.8 years after starting antiretroviral therapy. The receptors originated from a woman between 18 and 29 years old with HIV.

The V and J genes are TRBV2 and TRBJ2-1, with D perhaps TRBD2 (7 bases). Germline V gene sequence: CDR1 SNHLY, CDR2 FYNNEI. The CDR3 runs 16 residues. The V gene lost 6 bases and the J gene lost 0 bases, with 15 bases spanning the gap. The CDR3 bases are TGTGCCAGCAGCGCCGGGGGGCTGGCCTCCTACAATGAGCAGTTCTTC. It translates to CASSAGGLASYNEQFF.

This rearrangement joins TRBV18 to TRBJ2-5; D is undetermined. The CDR3 is 11 residues long. The V end lost 8 bases, the J end lost 4 bases, and 8 bases lay between the germline ends. Germline values: CDR1 KGHSH, CDR2 LQKENI. The CDR3 DNA follows: TGTGCCAGCCGTGTCATAGAGACCCAGTACTTC. This gives the protein CASRVIETQYF.

CDR3 protein: CASSLRATNEKLFF. CDR3 DNA: TGTGCCAGCAGCTTAAGAGCTACTAATGAAAAACTGTTTTTT. The chain recombines TRBV5-5 with TRBJ1-4; D ambiguous. The CDR3 covers 14 residues. Germline CDR1 reads SGHKS; CDR2 reads YYEKEE (reference sequence). V lost 2 bases, J lost 2 bases, and 7 bases lay in between. The full variable domain, completed using reference TRBV5-5 and TRBJ1-4, is DAGVTQSPTHLIKTRGQQVTLRCSPISGHKSVSWYQQVLGQGPQFIFQYYEKEERGRGNFPDRFSARQFPNYSSELNVNALLLGDSALYLCASSLRATNEKLFFGSGTQLSVL.

This sequence joins TRBV7-2 and TRBJ2-7, with 7 bases that match TRBD2. Germline V lookup: CDR1 SGHTA, CDR2 FQGNSA. Trimming at V came to 1 base and at J to 3 bases, leaving 15 bases not matched to a gene. The CDR3 is made up of 18 amino acids. CDR3 DNA: TGTGCCAGCAGCTTAGTCGGCTTCACGGGAGGCCCGTACTACGAGCAGTACTTC. Translation: CASSLVGFTGGPYYEQYF.

This chain uses TRBV4-3 with TRBJ2-7, with 9 bases identical to TRBD1. This CDR3 is 15 amino acids long. The germline V gene encodes CDR1 LGHNA and CDR2 YSLEER. Trimming cost V 3 bases and J 3 bases; bases outside gene matches: 6. CDR3 loop: CASSHQQGADYEQYF. Written as DNA, the CDR3 is TGCGCCAGCAGCCACCAACAGGGGGCCGACTACGAGCAGTACTTC.

The chain is built from TRBV7-8 and TRBJ1-4; D gene ambiguous. Germline lookup yields CDR1 SGHVS and CDR2 FQNEAQ. Trimming removed 0 bases at V and 5 bases at J, with 7 bases between. The CDR3 totals 14 residues. The chain's CDR3 is CASSLASPNEKLFF. DNA of the CDR3: TGTGCCAGCAGCTTAGCAAGCCCGAATGAAAAACTGTTTTTT.

V gene TRBV5-6 combines with J gene TRBJ1-5; D uncertain. This CDR3 has 15 amino acids. Trimming cost V 0 bases and J 2 bases, with 9 bases left between them. The germline gives CDR1 SGHDT, CDR2 YYEEEE. CDR3 sequence: CASSLGRRGNQPQHF. The DNA for the CDR3 is TGTGCCAGCAGCTTGGGACGGAGGGGCAATCAGCCCCAGCATTTT.

V and J are TRBV28 and TRBJ2-1; D is perhaps TRBD2 (8 bases). The CDR3 runs to 16 residues. Germline assignment: CDR1 MDHEN and CDR2 SYDVKM. Trimming shortened V by 6 bases and J by 9 bases, and 24 bases separated the two germline ends. CDR3 coding DNA: TGTGCCAGCAGCGGGAGGGACCTTAAAGGGGGCGGTGAGCAGTTCTTC. This sequence encodes CASSGRDLKGGGEQFF.

The rearrangement links TRBV2 to TRBJ2-1; TRBD2 matches 8 bases. Germline-derived CDR1 and CDR2 are SNHLY and FYNNEI. This CDR3 comprises 15 residues. After removal of 6 bases from V and 6 bases from J, the junction contained 10 bases not matched to a gene. The CDR3 nucleotides are TGTGCCAGCAGCGAAAGCGGGAGAAGGCGCAATGAGCAGTTCTTC. Encoded protein: CASSESGRRRNEQFF.

CDR3 coding DNA: TGTGCCAGCAGCTTCTGGCTTAAAAACATTCAGTACTTC. This gives the protein CASSFWLKNIQYF. The J gene is TRBJ2-4, the V gene TRBV5-6; D not certain. Trimming pared 2 bases from V and 4 bases from J, leaving 7 bases between. CDR1 is SGHDT, CDR2 YYEEEE, per germline. This CDR3 spans 13 amino acids. The whole variable domain, remainder taken from reference TRBV5-6 and TRBJ2-4, is DAGVTQSPTHLIKTRGQQVTLRCSPKSGHDTVSWYQQALGQGPQFIFQYYEEEERQRGNFPDRFSGHQFPNYSSELNVNALLLGDSALYLCASSFWLKNIQYFGAGTRLSVL.

On this clone itself: Sequence at one end of the junction differs from germline and may be a read error. The chain carries TRBV7-8 and TRBJ1-5, with a weak D call TRBD1 (5 bases). Germline V CDR1 and CDR2: SGHVS, FQNEAQ. CDR3 length: 14 amino acids. This CDR3 is CASSLLGVGTTTVF. In DNA, the CDR3 is TGTGCCAGCAGCTTATTAGGAGTCGGGACCACGACCGTTTTT.

This clone was recorded once. The chain joins TRBV19 to TRBJ1-1, with D tentatively TRBD1 (5 bases). The CDR3 sequence is 16 residues long. Trimming left V 6 bases short and J 0 bases short, with 17 bases between. Germline CDR1 is LNHDA and CDR2 is SQIVND (reference sequence). The CDR3 DNA sequence: TGTGCCAGTAGGGCGACAGAGGCTAGGGTGAACACTGAAGCTTTCTTT. Its translation is CASRATEARVNTEAFF.

The J gene is TRBJ2-2, the V gene TRBV11-3; D may be TRBD1 (5 bases). Looked up from germline, CDR1 is SGHNT and CDR2 is YENEEA. Trimming removed 5 bases from V and 3 bases from J, with 10 bases in between. There are 14 residues in the CDR3. The CDR3 protein is CASSRSGYTGELFF. DNA of the CDR3: TGTGCCAGCAGCCGATCAGGGTACACCGGGGAGCTGTTTTTT.

The CDR3 bases are TGTGCCAGCAGTCAACTAGCGACCTCCTACAATGAGCAGTTCTTC. This encodes CASSQLATSYNEQFF. The chain combines TRBV6-6 with TRBJ2-1; 7 bases align to TRBD2. Germline V gene data show CDR1 as MNHNY and CDR2 as SVGAGI (reference sequence). This CDR3 contains 15 residues. J lost 0 bases, V lost 5 bases, and 4 bases had no gene match.

V usage is TRBV5-8 and J usage is TRBJ2-5; no clear D gene. CDR1 is SGHTS, CDR2 YDEGEE, per germline. The V and J ends lost 4 bases and 2 bases respectively, with 3 bases between them. The CDR3 runs to 11 residues. CDR3 protein: CASSLQETQYF. The CDR3 bases are TGTGCCAGCAGCCTACAAGAGACCCAGTACTTC. The entire variable domain, with the rest obtained from reference TRBV5-8 and TRBJ2-5, is as follows: EAGVTQSPTHLIKTRGQQATLRCSPISGHTSVYWYQQALGLGLQFLLWYDEGEERNRGNFPPRFSGRQFPNYSSELNVNALELEDSALYLCASSLQETQYFGPGTRLLVL.

The genes are TRBV7-9 and TRBJ2-7; no firm D call. The germline V gene has CDR1 SEHNR and CDR2 FQNEAQ (reference sequence). CDR3 length equals 16 residues. With 0 bases removed from V and 6 bases from J, the gap between germline ends came to 18 bases. The DNA of the CDR3 is TGTGCCAGCAGCTTAGCCGGTCAGCCCCCCTTAGGCGAGCAGTACTTC. Translation gives CASSLAGQPPLGEQYF.

The rearrangement links TRBV5-5 to TRBJ1-1; D unclear. Germline V gene lookup returns CDR1 SGHKS and CDR2 YYEKEE (reference sequence). This CDR3 is 12 amino acids long. V gave up 0 bases and J gave up 8 bases, with 8 bases separating them. CDR3 in DNA: TGTGCCAGCAGCTTGGGAGGGCTAGAAGCTTTCTTT. Translated: CASSLGGLEAFF.

The rearrangement uses TRBV4-1 and TRBJ2-3; D unclear. Germline V lookup: CDR1 MGHRA, CDR2 YSYEKL. There are 14 residues in the CDR3. V was trimmed by 0 bases and J by 2 bases, leaving 6 bases between them. The CDR3 loop is CASSQEAVTDTQYF. CDR3 coding DNA: TGCGCCAGCAGCCAAGAGGCAGTCACAGATACGCAGTATTTT.